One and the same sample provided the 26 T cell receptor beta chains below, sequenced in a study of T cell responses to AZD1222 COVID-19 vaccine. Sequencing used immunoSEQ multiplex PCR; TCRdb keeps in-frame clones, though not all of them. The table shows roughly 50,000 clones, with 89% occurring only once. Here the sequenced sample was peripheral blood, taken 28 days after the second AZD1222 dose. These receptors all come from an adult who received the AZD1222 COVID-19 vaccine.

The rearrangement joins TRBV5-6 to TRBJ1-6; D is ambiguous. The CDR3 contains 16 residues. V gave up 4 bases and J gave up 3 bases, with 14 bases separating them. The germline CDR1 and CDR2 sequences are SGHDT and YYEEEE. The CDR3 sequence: CASSPNGRGYNSPLHF. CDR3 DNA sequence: TGTGCCAGCAGCCCCAACGGTCGCGGCTATAATTCACCCCTCCACTTT.

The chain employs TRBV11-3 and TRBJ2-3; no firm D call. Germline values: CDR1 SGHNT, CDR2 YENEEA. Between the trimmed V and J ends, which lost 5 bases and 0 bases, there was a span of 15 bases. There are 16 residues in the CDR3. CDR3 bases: TGTGCCAGCAGCCACGAACAGCCACCTAGCACAGATACGCAGTATTTT. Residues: CASSHEQPPSTDTQYF.

The CDR3: CASSHTGAYEQYF. DNA for the CDR3: TGCGCCAGCAGCCACACAGGGGCCTACGAGCAGTACTTC. The chain links TRBV4-1 to TRBJ2-7, with 7 bases fitting TRBD1. From germline, CDR1 is MGHRA and CDR2 YSYEKL. After removal of 3 bases from V and 2 bases from J, the junction contained 1 base not matched to a gene. The CDR3 extends over 13 amino acids.

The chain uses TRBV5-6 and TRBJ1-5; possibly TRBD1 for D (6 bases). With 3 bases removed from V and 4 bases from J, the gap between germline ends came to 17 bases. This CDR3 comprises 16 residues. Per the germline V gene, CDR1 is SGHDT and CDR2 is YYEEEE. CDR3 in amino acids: CASSSRTGIRNQPQHF. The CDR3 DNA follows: TGTGCCAGCAGCTCCAGAACAGGGATACGTAATCAGCCCCAGCATTTT.

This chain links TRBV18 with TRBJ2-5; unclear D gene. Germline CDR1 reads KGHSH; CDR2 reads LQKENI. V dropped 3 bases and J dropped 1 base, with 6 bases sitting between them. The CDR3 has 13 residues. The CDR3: CASSPWGQETQYF. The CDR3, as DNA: TGTGCCAGCTCACCCTGGGGCCAAGAGACCCAGTACTTC.

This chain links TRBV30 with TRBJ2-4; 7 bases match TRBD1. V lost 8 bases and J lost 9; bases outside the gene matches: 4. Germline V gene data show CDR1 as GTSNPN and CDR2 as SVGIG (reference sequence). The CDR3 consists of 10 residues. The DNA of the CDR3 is TGTGCCACAGGGGAGATCATTCAGTACTTC. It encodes CATGEIIQYF.

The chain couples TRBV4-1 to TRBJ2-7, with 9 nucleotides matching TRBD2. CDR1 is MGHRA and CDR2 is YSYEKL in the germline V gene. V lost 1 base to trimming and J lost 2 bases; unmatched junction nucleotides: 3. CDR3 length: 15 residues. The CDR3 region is CASSQGASGAYEQYF. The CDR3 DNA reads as TGCGCCAGCAGCCAAGGGGCTAGCGGGGCCTACGAGCAGTACTTC.

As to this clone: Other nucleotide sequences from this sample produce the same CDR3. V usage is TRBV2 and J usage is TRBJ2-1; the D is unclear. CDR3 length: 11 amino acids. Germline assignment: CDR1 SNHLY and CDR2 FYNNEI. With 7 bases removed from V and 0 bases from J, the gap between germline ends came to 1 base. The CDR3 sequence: CASTSYNEQFF. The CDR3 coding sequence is TGTGCCAGCACCTCCTACAATGAGCAGTTCTTC.

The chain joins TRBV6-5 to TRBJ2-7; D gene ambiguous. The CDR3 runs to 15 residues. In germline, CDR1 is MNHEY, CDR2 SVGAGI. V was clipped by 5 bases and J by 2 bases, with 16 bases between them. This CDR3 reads CASSPRPTRTYEQYF. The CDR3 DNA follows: TGTGCCAGCAGTCCACGACCTACAAGAACCTACGAGCAGTACTTC.

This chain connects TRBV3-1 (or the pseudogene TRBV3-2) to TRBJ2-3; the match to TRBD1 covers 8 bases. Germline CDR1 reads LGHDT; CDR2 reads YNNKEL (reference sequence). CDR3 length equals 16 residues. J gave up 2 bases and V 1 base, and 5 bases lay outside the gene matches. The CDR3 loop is CASSQGQGRHTDTQYF. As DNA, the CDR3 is TGTGCCAGCAGCCAAGGACAGGGGAGGCACACAGATACGCAGTATTTT.

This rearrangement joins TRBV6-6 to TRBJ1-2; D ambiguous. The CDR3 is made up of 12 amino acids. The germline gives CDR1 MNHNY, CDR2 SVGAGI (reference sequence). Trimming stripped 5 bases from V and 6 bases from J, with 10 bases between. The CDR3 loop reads CASSEGWDGYTF. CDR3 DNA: TGTGCCAGCAGTGAGGGTTGGGATGGCTACACCTTC.

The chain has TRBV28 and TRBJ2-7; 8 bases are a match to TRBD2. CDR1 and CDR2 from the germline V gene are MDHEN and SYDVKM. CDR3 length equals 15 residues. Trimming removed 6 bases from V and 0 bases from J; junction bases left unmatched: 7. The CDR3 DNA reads TGTGCCAGCAGGATAGTAGCGGGAAACTCCTACGAGCAGTACTTC. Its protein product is CASRIVAGNSYEQYF.

The CDR3 sequence: CASSIVPGGMADTQYF. In nucleotides, the CDR3 is TGTGCCAGTAGTATAGTTCCAGGGGGCATGGCAGATACGCAGTATTTT. The V gene is TRBV19, the J gene TRBJ2-3; 8 bases match TRBD1. Looked up from germline, CDR1 is LNHDA and CDR2 is SQIVND (reference sequence). The CDR3 is 16 residues long. V was pared by 1 base and J by 4 bases, with 7 bases of the junction left unmatched. Complete variable domain (other parts from reference TRBV19 and TRBJ2-3): DGGITQSPKYLFRKEGQNVTLSCEQNLNHDAMYWYRQDPGQGLRLIYYSQIVNDFQKGDIAEGYSVSREKKESFPLTVTSAQKNPTAFYLCASSIVPGGMADTQYFGPGTRLTVL.

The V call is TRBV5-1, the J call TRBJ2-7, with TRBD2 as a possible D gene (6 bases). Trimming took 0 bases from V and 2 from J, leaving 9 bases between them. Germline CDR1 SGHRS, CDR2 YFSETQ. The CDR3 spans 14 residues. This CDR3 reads CASSLEGLPYEQYF. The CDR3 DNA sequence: TGCGCCAGCAGCTTGGAGGGACTGCCCTACGAGCAGTACTTC.

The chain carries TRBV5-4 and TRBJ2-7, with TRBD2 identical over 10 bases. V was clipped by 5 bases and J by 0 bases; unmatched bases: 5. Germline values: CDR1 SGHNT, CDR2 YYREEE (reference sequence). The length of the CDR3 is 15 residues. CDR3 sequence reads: CASREGLASSYEQYF. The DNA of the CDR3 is TGTGCCAGCAGGGAGGGACTAGCGAGCTCCTACGAGCAGTACTTC.

In DNA form, the CDR3 reads TGTGCCACCTTTCGAGACAGGGGAGGTGGAAACACCATATATTTT. This codes for CATFRDRGGGNTIYF. The chain is built from TRBV6-5 and TRBJ1-3; 8 bases map to TRBD1. CDR3 length: 15 residues. Germline CDR1 reads MNHEY; CDR2 reads SVGAGI. Trimming removed 10 bases from V and 3 bases from J; junction bases left unmatched: 11.

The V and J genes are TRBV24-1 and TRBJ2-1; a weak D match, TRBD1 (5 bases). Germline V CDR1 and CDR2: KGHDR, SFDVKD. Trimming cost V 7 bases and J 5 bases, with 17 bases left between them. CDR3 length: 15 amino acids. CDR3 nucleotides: TGTGCCACCAGCGGTGTGGGGCTTCGGGACAATGAGCAGTTCTTC. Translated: CATSGVGLRDNEQFF.

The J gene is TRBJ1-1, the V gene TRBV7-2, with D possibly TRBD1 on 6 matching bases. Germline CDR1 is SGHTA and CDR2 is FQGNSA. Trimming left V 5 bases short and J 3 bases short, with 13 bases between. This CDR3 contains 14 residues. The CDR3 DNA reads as TGTGCCAGCAGCCCCGGACAGACCTACACTGAAGCTTTCTTT. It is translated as CASSPGQTYTEAFF. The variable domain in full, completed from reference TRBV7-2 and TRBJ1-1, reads GAGVSQSPSNKVTEKGKDVELRCDPISGHTALYWYRQSLGQGLEFLIYFQGNSAPDKSGLPSDRFSAERTGGSVSTLTIQRTQQEDSAVYLCASSPGQTYTEAFFGQGTRLTVV.

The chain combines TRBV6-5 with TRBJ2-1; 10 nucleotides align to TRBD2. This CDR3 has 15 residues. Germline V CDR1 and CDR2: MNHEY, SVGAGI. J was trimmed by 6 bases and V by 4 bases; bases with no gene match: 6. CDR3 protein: CASSLSGGGLNEQFF. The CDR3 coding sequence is TGTGCCAGCAGTTTAAGCGGGGGGGGGCTCAATGAGCAGTTCTTC.

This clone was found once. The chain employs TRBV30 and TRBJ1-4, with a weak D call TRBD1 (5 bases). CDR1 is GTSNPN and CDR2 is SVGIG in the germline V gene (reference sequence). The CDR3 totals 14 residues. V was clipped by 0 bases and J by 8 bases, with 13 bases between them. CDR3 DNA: TGTGCCTGGAGTGTACTGGGGGTTGGAGAAAAACTGTTTTTT. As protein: CAWSVLGVGEKLFF.

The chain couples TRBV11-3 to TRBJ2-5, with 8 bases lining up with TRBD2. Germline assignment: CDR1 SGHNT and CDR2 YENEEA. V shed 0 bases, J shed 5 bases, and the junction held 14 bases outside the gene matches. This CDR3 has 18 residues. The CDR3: CASSLENVCSGKLETQYF. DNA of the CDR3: TGTGCCAGCAGCTTAGAGAATGTTTGTAGCGGGAAGCTGGAGACCCAGTACTTC.

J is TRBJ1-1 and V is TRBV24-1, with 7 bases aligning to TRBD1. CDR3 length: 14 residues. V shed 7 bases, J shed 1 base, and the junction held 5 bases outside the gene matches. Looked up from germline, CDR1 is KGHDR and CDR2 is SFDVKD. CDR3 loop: CATRKQGSNTEAFF. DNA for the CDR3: TGTGCCACCAGAAAACAGGGGTCGAACACTGAAGCTTTCTTT.

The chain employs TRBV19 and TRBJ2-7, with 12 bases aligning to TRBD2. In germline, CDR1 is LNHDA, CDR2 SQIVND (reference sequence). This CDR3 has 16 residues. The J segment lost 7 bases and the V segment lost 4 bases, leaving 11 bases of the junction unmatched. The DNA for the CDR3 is TGTGCCAGTAGTAGAGGGGCTAGCGGGAGGGCGAATGAGCAGTACTTC. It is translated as CASSRGASGRANEQYF.

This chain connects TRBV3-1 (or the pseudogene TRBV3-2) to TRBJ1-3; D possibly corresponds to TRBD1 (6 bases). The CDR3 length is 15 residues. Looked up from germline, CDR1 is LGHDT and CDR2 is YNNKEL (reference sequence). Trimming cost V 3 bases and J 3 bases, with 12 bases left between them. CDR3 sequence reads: CASSQNRVRGNTIYF. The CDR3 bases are TGTGCCAGCAGCCAGAACAGGGTTCGTGGAAACACCATATATTTT.

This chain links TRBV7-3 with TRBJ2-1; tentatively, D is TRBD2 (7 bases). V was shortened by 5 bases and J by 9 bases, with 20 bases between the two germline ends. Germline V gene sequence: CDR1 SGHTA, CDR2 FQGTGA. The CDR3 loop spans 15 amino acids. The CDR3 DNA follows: TGTGCCAGCAGCCTCTGGGGGCGGGAGTGGGGTGAGCAGTTCTTC. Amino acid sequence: CASSLWGREWGEQFF.

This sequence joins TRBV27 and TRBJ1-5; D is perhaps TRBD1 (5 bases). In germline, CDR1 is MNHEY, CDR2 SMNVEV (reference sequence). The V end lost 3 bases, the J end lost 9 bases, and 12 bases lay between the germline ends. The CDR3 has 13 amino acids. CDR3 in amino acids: CASSLTAGWPQHF. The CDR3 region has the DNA TGTGCCAGCAGTTTGACAGCCGGTTGGCCCCAGCATTTT.